This T cell receptor beta chain appears in the sequencing data of a study of blood T cell repertoires in COVID-19. Study overall: Specimens from acute and convalescent COVID-19 originated in the United States, Italy and Spain. T cells, B-cell-depleted T cells, or PBMCs provided the cDNA or gDNA that served as material.

Trimming removed 0 bases from V and 2 bases from J, with 17 bases in between. The CDR3 totals 17 residues. Germline-derived CDR1 and CDR2 are SGHVS and FQNEAQ. In the original processing: The authors estimated nucleated cell counts from reference gene primer amplification. TCRdb's table, derived via immunoSEQ multiplex PCR, lists solely in-frame clones and lacks some. The V and J calls and clone size were taken over from that table, and D and trimming were inferred from the DNA. The profile covers roughly 250,000 clones, with about 91% appearing a single time and 0.95% to 1.5% taken by the ten largest. Participant ages covered roughly 18 to 89 years across 24 US areas.

Input material: PBMCs or T cells enriched from blood (not recorded which). The J gene is TRBJ2-7, the V gene TRBV7-8, with D tentatively TRBD1 (6 bases). This clonotype was obtained from a woman between 40 and 50 years old with acute COVID-19. The CDR3 is CASSLAGRGAVTYEQYF. The CDR3 nucleotides are TGTGCCAGCAGCTTAGCGGGCAGGGGAGCTGTCACCTACGAGCAGTACTTC. The variable domain in full, completed from reference TRBV7-8 and TRBJ2-7, reads GAGVSQSPRYKVAKRGQDVALRCDPISGHVSLFWYQQALGQGPEFLTYFQNEAQLDKSGLPSDRFFAERPEGSVSTLKIQRTQQEDSAVYLCASSLAGRGAVTYEQYFGPGTRLTVT.